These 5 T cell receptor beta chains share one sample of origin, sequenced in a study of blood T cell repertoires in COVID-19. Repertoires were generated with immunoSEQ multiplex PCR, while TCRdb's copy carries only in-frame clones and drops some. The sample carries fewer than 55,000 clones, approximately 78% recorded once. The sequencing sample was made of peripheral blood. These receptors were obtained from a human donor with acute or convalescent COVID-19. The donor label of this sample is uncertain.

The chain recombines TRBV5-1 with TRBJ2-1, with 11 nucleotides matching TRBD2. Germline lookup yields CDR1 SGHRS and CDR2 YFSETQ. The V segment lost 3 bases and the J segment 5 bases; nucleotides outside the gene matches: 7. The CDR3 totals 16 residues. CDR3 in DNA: TGCGCCAGCAGCTCCGGTGGGACTAGCGGTAACAATGAGCAGTTCTTC. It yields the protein CASSSGGTSGNNEQFF.

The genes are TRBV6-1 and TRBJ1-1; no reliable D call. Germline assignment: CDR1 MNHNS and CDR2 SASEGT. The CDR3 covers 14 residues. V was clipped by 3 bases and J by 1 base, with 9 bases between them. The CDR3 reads CASSDPSRNTEAFF. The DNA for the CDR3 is TGTGCCAGCAGTGACCCCTCCCGGAACACTGAAGCTTTCTTT.

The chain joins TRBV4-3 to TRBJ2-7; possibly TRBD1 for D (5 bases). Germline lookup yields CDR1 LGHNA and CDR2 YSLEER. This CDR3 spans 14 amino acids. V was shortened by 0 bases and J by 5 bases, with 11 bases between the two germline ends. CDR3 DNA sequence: TGCGCCAGCAGCCAAGATGCAGGGTCGCACGAGCAGTACTTC. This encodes CASSQDAGSHEQYF.

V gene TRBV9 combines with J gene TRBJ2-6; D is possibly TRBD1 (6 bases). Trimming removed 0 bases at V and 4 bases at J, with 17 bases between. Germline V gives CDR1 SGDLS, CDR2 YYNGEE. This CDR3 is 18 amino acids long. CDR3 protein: CASSVAPQGRSGANVLTF. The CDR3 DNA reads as TGTGCCAGCAGCGTAGCTCCACAGGGAAGATCGGGGGCCAACGTCCTGACTTTC.

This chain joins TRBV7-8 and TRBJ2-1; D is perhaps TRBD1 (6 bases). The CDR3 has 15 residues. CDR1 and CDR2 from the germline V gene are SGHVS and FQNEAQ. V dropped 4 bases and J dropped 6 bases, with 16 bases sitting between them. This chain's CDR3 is CASSWVRGPGNEQFF. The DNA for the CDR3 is TGTGCCAGCAGCTGGGTCAGGGGCCCGGGCAATGAGCAGTTCTTC.